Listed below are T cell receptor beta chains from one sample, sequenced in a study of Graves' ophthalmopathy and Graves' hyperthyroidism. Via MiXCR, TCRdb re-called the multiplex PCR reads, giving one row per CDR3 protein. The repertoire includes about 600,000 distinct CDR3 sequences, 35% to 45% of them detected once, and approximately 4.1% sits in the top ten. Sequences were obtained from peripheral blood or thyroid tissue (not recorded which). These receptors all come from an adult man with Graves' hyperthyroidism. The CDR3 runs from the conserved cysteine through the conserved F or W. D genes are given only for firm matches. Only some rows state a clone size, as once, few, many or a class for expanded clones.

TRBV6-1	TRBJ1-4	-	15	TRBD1	CASQGAREQGEKLFF	TGTGCCAGTCAGGGGGCGAGGGAGCAGGGTGAAAAACTGTTTTTT
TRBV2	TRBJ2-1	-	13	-	CASISNSNNEQFF	TGTGCCAGCATTTCGAACAGTAACAATGAGCAGTTCTTC
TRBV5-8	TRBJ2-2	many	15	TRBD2	CASSLKAGGQGELFF	TGTGCCAGCAGCTTGAAAGCGGGAGGGCAGGGGGAGCTGTTTTTT
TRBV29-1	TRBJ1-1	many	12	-	CSVVGGRAEAFF	TGCAGCGTTGTAGGCGGGCGGGCTGAAGCTTTCTTT
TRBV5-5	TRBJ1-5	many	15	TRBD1	CASSYGTGDYQPQHF	TGTGCCAGCAGCTACGGGACAGGGGATTATCAGCCCCAGCATTTT
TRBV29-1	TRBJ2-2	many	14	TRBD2	CSVDAGGGTGELFF	TGCAGCGTTGACGCCGGGGGGGGCACCGGGGAGCTGTTTTTT
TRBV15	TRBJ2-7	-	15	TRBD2	CATSRGTSNTGEQYF	TGTGCCACCAGCAGAGGGACTAGTAACACCGGGGAGCAGTACTTC
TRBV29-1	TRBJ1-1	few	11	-	CAWRLNTEAFF	TGTGCCTGGAGGTTGAACACTGAAGCTTTCTTT
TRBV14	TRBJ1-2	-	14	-	CASSPRGIRYGYTF	TGTGCCAGCAGCCCCCGGGGAATACGCTATGGCTACACCTTC
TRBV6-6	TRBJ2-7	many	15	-	CASSRDFINSYEQYF	TGTGCCAGCAGCCGAGACTTCATAAACTCCTACGAGCAGTACTTC
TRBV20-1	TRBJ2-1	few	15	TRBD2	CSASGLAGGGNEQFF	TGCAGTGCTAGCGGACTAGCGGGAGGGGGTAATGAGCAGTTCTTC
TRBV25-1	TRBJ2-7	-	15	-	CASSEFGTGSYERYF	-
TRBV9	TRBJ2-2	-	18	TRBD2	CASSPSSSGRAWAGELFF	TGTGCCAGCAGCCCCTCCTCTAGCGGGAGGGCTTGGGCCGGGGAGCTGTTTTTT
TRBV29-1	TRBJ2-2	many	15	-	CSATQQGLHTGELFF	TGCAGCGCGACGCAACAGGGTCTACACACCGGGGAGCTGTTTTTT
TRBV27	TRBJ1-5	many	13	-	CASSFQVWEPQHF	TGTGCCAGCAGTTTCCAGGTATGGGAGCCCCAGCATTTT
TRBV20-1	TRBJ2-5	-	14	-	CSASSGRAGETQYF	TGCAGTGCTAGTTCCGGGCGGGCGGGAGAGACCCAGTACTTC
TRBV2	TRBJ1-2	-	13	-	CASIPRGSYGYTF	TGTGCCAGCATCCCTCGGGGGAGCTATGGCTACACCTTC
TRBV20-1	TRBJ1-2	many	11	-	CSADGSYGYTF	TGCAGTGCTGACGGGAGCTATGGCTACACCTTC
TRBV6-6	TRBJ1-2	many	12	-	CASLSGAPGYTF	TGTGCCAGCCTTTCAGGGGCGCCTGGCTACACCTTC
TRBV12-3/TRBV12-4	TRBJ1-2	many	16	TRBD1	CASSLAGTEANYGYTF	TGTGCCAGCAGTTTAGCAGGGACAGAAGCTAACTATGGCTACACCTTC
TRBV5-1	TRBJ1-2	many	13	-	CASSDTFGYGYTF	TGCGCCAGCTCGGACACCTTCGGCTATGGCTACACCTTC
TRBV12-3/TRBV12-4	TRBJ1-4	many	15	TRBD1	CASSWRQGANEKLFF	TGTGCCAGCAGTTGGAGACAGGGCGCTAATGAAAAACTGTTTTTT
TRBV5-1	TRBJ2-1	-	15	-	CASSLGLSYRGEQFF	TGCGCCAGCAGCTTGGGTTTGTCGTACCGGGGTGAGCAGTTCTTC